This T cell receptor beta chain emerged from a study of T cells after yellow fever vaccination. The authors made TCR cDNA by 5'RACE template switching, adding a universal primer site and UMIs. One entry per CDR3 protein, called by TCRdb with MiXCR from the 5' RACE reads. The sample has 350,000 to 450,000 distinct CDR3 sequences, 6.2% seen once. CDR1 and CDR2 (germline): MNHEY, SVGAGI. The CDR3 is 15 amino acids. With 4 bases removed from V and 0 bases from J, the gap between germline ends came to 10 bases. The gene calls are TRBV6-5 and TRBJ1-5; no clear D gene. The sequence was obtained from a man aged 25-45 years who received the YFV17D yellow fever vaccine. The input for sequencing was PBMCs, taken 5 days after the yellow fever booster vaccination. CDR3 nucleotides: TGTGCCAGCAGTTGGACGGCTAATAGCAATCAGCCCCAGCATTTT. This sequence encodes CASSWTANSNQPQHF.